This is a list of T cell receptor beta chains from one sample in a study of blood T cell repertoires in COVID-19. TCRdb keeps only in-frame clones here, not all; method: immunoSEQ multiplex PCR. The sample lists 200,000 to 250,000 clones; 90% were seen once. Sequencing input: PBMCs or T cells enriched from blood (not recorded which). The receptors stem from a man aged 25 to 40 who had been exposed to COVID-19. The CDR3 runs from the conserved cysteine through the conserved F or W. A D gene is named only where the DNA matches it firmly. Size is omitted from some rows. Given values are once, few, many or a class for expanded clones.

clone size	D gene	V gene	J gene	CDR3 protein
.	.	TRBV9	TRBJ2-3	CASSVGTITDTQYF
.	TRBD2	TRBV2	TRBJ2-1	CASSGGTSGYNEQFF
.	.	TRBV5-1	TRBJ1-5	CASSYDVGDQPQHF
.	TRBD1	TRBV6-5	TRBJ1-2	CASSPTGTGIGYTF
many	.	TRBV2	TRBJ1-1	CASSEGLEAFF
.	.	TRBV2	TRBJ2-5	CAPSETQYF
few	TRBD1	TRBV19	TRBJ2-3	CASSLTGGTGHTDTQYF
.	.	TRBV19	TRBJ1-3	CASSLQVFSGNTIYF
once	.	TRBV9	TRBJ2-1	CASSAVHNEQFF
.	.	TRBV29-1	TRBJ1-6	CSVAEGSNNSPLHF
.	TRBD2	TRBV3-1/TRBV3-2	TRBJ2-4	CASSTSGAKNIQYF
.	.	TRBV30	TRBJ2-2	CAWSPSGTGELFF
.	.	TRBV10-3	TRBJ2-1	CAIRPDRGGYEQFF
.	.	TRBV6-5	TRBJ2-1	CASRTLLGGEQFF
.	.	TRBV7-9	TRBJ2-7	CASSHNREYEQYF
.	.	TRBV6-5	TRBJ2-2	CASSYSDSLTGELFF
few	.	TRBV7-3	TRBJ1-1	CASSLDTNTEAFF
.	TRBD2	TRBV9	TRBJ2-3	CASSVRASGTDTQYF
.	TRBD1	TRBV6-4	TRBJ1-6	CASSVGQGGNSPLHF
.	TRBD1	TRBV6-5	TRBJ2-7	CASSTGATSYEQYF